This entry concerns a single T cell receptor beta chain. No antigen is known for it. No much larger clone exists at a distance of one base, and base qualities are not known. CDR1 MNHNY and CDR2 SVGAGI were looked up in the germline V gene (reference sequence). The CDR3 spans 14 residues, from the cysteine through the phenylalanine. Of the read, only the CDR3 DNA is kept; its 42 bases are in frame from base 1. After removal of 5 bases from V and 4 bases from J, the junction retains 8 bases not matched to a gene. This sample stems from a study of blood T cell repertoires in COVID-19 (dated by TCRdb to the early 2020s). Broadly, across the study: The collaborator samples originated in the United States, Italy and Spain and spanned the acute and convalescent phases of COVID-19. The prospective study material was composed of cDNA or gDNA derived from T cells, B-cell-depleted T cells, or PBMCs. Subjects who had been exposed to COVID-19, were actively infected with it, or had recovered from it provided the deeply sampled blood TCRbeta repertoires that made up the dataset. The repertoires were released in a freely available public database intended as a resource for research on the immune response to SARS-CoV-2. Samples came from the ongoing ImmuneRACE study (first 160 participants) plus 1,254 subjects from 6 global collaborators. Sample metadata almost always included a de-identified subject ID, COVID-19 status, age in years and sex. Where available, HLA class I and class II types were obtained from metadata supplied by the sample provider rather than from assay-based typing. Study-wide conclusions, independent of this receptor: The amount of clinical and demographic metadata varied by source and participant and was provided uncurated.

Collaborating institutions collected whole blood in K2EDTA tubes following their own protocols. For TCRbeta analysis, collaborator samples were shipped as frozen whole blood, as isolated PBMCs, or as DNA extracted from either sample type. TCRbeta CDR3 regions were amplified from genomic DNA by means of the immunoSEQ Assay, a bias-controlled multiplex PCR. The original pipeline was this. Nucleated cell counts per sample were estimated from amplification of reference gene primers within the assay. Sequence reads were collapsed and filtered to measure the absolute abundance of every unique TCRbeta CDR3 rearrangement. For each sample, productive Simpson clonality was calculated by taking the square root of Simpson's diversity index across productive rearrangements. TCRdb retrieved this table from immuneACCESS and kept in-frame rearrangements only. Not all clones are present; in checked studies, unresolved V genes account for under half, and no reason is known for the remainder. V and J calls and clone size follow that table, whereas D and trimming were derived from the DNA. This sample lists about 46,000 clones; roughly 88% were detected once. Roughly 12% of the sample is taken by the ten largest.

The receptor was isolated from a human donor with active COVID-19. The donor label of this sample is uncertain. Sequencing was carried out using peripheral blood. The rearrangement combines TRBV6-6 with TRBJ2-7; 7 junctional bases match TRBD2. CDR3 reads: CASSPRGGGYEQYF. In nucleotides, the sequence is TGTGCCAGCAGTCCCCGCGGGGGAGGGTACGAGCAGTACTTC.